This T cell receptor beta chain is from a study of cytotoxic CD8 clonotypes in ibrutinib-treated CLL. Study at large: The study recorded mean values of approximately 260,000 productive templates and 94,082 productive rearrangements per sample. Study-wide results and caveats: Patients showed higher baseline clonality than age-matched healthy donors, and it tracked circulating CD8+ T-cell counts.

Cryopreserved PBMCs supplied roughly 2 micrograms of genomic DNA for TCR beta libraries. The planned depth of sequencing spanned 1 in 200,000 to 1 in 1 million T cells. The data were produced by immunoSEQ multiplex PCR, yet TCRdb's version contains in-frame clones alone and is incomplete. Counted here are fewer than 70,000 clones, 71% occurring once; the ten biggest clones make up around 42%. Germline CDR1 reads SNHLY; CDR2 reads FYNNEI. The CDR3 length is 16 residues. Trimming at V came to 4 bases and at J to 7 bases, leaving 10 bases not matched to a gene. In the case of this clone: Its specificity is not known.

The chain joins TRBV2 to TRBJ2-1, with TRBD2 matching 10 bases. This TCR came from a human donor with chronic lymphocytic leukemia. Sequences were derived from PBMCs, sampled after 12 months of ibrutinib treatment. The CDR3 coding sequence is TGTGCCAGCAGTGTCTTAGTAGCGGGAGGAGGAAATGAGCAGTTCTTC. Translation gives CASSVLVAGGGNEQFF.